One T cell receptor beta chain is described in this entry. Its antigen target is currently unknown. Possible read error: a much larger clone is one base away. TCRbeta-specific cDNA was reverse-transcribed from 500 ng total RNA using a constant-region primer and ProtoScript II reverse transcriptase. Construction of the TCRbeta libraries relied on three nested rounds of multiplex PCR, following a slightly modified ARM-PCR procedure. The first two PCR rounds used multiplex TRBV1-TRBV30 forward primers with a Cbeta reverse primer, each for approximately 11 cycles. Sample barcodes and Illumina adapters were attached in a final 25-cycle PCR using Deep VentR polymerase. Before sequencing, amplicons of 200-500 bp were gel-purified using a QIAquick gel extraction kit. The TCRbeta amplicons were sequenced with 250-bp paired-end reads on an Illumina HiSeq 2500. Per the authors' processing: Quality trimming of reads was performed with Trimmomatic v0.33, and paired reads were merged with FLASH v1.2.11 so that full CDR3 sequences could be recovered. V, D and J germline segments were assigned to the rearranged TCRbeta sequences by MiGEC v1.2.1b. VDJtools v1.0.0 computed clonotype statistics and Shannon-Wiener diversity indices. To cut down on sampling bias, every analysis after diversity analysis relied on just the 250 most abundant clonotypes from each sample. Using fastp at Q25 and MiXCR, TCRdb reprocessed the public reads and kept productive beta chains. CDR3 protein sequences are deduplicated, and each keeps its most common genes and DNA. Clone size and V and J calls follow TCRdb, not the original study. The table for this sample lists approximately 310,000 distinct CDR3 sequences; approximately 60% of them were counted only once. The top ten constitute roughly 8.6% of the sample.

The sample comes from a study of tumor-infiltrating lymphocytes in primary liver carcinoma (dated by TCRdb to about 2017). A note on the overall study: Between November 2015 and early 2016, roughly five patients in China with histopathologically diagnosed primary liver carcinoma had surgical resection. Repertoires from technical replicates were highly reproducible, with mean shared-clone rates approximately 0.88 and correlation coefficients above 0.95. Across five regions of each liver tumor, along with adjacent normal tissue and blood, the study brought together TCRbeta repertoire sequencing, expression microarrays and whole-exome sequencing. Roughly 3.65 to 8 million productive TCRbeta reads were obtained per sample, and no significant difference in read depth was found between tissue types. The tumors of the five patients were staged as T1-T3 N0M0, with maximum diameters ranging from roughly 4.2 to 10 cm. Hepatocellular carcinoma (four) or combined HCC and intrahepatic cholangiocarcinoma (one) was present in the five patients, who were three men and two women aged 30 to 69 years. A total of roughly 35 specimens from 5 patients went through TCRbeta repertoire sequencing, namely 25 tumor regions, 5 adjacent noncancerous liver tissues and 5 peripheral blood samples.

Beyond this particular receptor, the publication reports: Compared with blood, tumors had a significantly larger share of the repertoire taken up by the top 250 clones (p = 0.039). Repertoire overlap was found to be higher between tumor regions (mean roughly 36%) than between tumor-adjacent (around 17%) or tumor-blood (14%) pairs, consistent with antigen-driven expansion. Comparison of CD4+ and CD8+ T cell repertoires was precluded by the use of bulk unsorted samples. With just four to six patients in the study, the authors point out that the findings should be validated in a larger study. Only the TCR beta chain was sequenced, so true repertoire diversity is likely underestimated because unpaired alpha chains were not captured.

Blood RNA was extracted from unsorted whole blood using TRIzol reagent, and germline DNA was obtained with the DNeasy Blood & Tissue kit. Chronic HBV infection was present in the patients, and the patients were treatment-naive at sampling. Before surgery, 4 to 5 milliliters of peripheral blood were collected into K2EDTA tubes. Including the terminal cysteine and phenylalanine, the CDR3 comprises 13 residues. The DNA shown is the 39-base CDR3, in frame from base 1. The germline V gene gives CDR1 as MNHNS and CDR2 as SASEGT. Sequenced material: peripheral blood. The TCR originated in a man aged 35 to 55 with primary liver carcinoma and hepatitis B virus infection. The V and J segments used are TRBV6-1 and TRBJ2-7, with TRBD2 perhaps the D gene, on 5 matching bases. The CDR3 region: CVSSERQTYEQYF. The DNA sequence is given as TGTGTCAGCAGTGAGCGGCAGACCTACGAGCAGTACTTC.